What follows are 27 T cell receptor beta chains derived from one specimen sequenced in a study of regulatory T cells in long-lasting Graves disease. Researchers made TCR beta libraries by using iRepertoire HTBI primers and running Arm-PCR on CDR3 regions. TCRdb fed the multiplex PCR reads into MiXCR, producing one record per CDR3 protein. This sample yields 200,000 to 250,000 distinct CDR3 sequences, of which 15% to 20% are seen a single time; approximately 24% belongs to the top ten. Noted time point: newly diagnosed GD, antithyroid drugs for less than 3 months. PBMC-extracted RNA yielded the TCR library. Material: peripheral blood mononuclear cells (PBMCs), obtained at new diagnosis, from a patient treated with antithyroid drugs. Receptor source: a female donor with Graves disease.

This clonotype was seen at least ten times. The chain carries TRBV6-1 and TRBJ1-1; D remains unclear. CDR1 is MNHNS and CDR2 is SASEGT in the germline V gene. This CDR3 has 11 amino acids. V lost 7 bases, J lost 1 base, and 4 bases lay in between. CDR3 amino acids: CASTRNTEAFF. CDR3 DNA: TGTGCCAGCACAAGGAACACTGAAGCTTTCTTT.

The V gene is TRBV12-3 or TRBV12-4, the J gene TRBJ2-7; the match to TRBD1 covers 9 bases. Losses at the gene ends were 7 bases for V and 2 bases for J; bases not matched to a gene: 3. The CDR3 loop spans 13 amino acids. CDR3 region: CASTGQGTYEQYF. Written as DNA, the CDR3 is TGTGCCAGCACCGGACAGGGGACCTACGAGCAGTACTTC.

This clonotype has ten or more counts. The chain has TRBV20-1 and TRBJ1-5; maybe TRBD1 (6 bases). V lost 1 base and J 7 bases, leaving 14 bases between the germline ends. Germline V gene data show CDR1 as DFQATT and CDR2 as SNEGSKA (reference sequence). This CDR3 has 14 amino acids. The CDR3 coding sequence is TGCAGTGCTAGAGCACAGGGAGCAAGCCAGCCCCAGCATTTT. Translation: CSARAQGASQPQHF.

This clonotype was recorded at least ten times. The V and J genes are TRBV6-2 or TRBV6-3 and TRBJ1-4; D perhaps matches TRBD1 (6 bases). Germline loops: CDR1 MNHEY, CDR2 SVGEGT. The CDR3 has 14 amino acids. Deletions cut 5 bases from V and 7 bases from J, with 14 bases between. The CDR3 nucleotides are TGTGCCAGCAGTCAGACCGGACAGCCTGAAAAACTGTTTTTT. It encodes CASSQTGQPEKLFF.

This clonotype was counted ten times or more. A junction end diverges from the germline sequence, so it may reflect a read error. V gene TRBV5-1 combines with J gene TRBJ1-1; D gene ambiguous. The V gene's germline CDR1 is SGHRS and CDR2 YFSETQ. The CDR3 runs to 13 residues. CDR3 residues: CASSLSQNTEAFF. CDR3 nucleotides: TGTGCCAGCAGCTTATCGCAGAACACTGAAGCTTTCTTT.

The gene calls are TRBV25-1 and TRBJ2-1; D may be TRBD1 (6 bases). V lost 5 bases, J lost 4 bases, and 15 bases lay in between. The CDR3 totals 15 residues. CDR1 MGHDK and CDR2 SYGVNS come from the germline V gene. The CDR3 coding sequence is TGTGCCAGCAGTTACGGACAGAGTGGATACAATGAGCAGTTCTTC. Amino acid sequence: CASSYGQSGYNEQFF.

This clonotype was found many times. The chain is built from TRBV28 and TRBJ2-3; D may be TRBD2 (6 bases). The germline V gene encodes CDR1 MDHEN and CDR2 SYDVKM. The CDR3 has 14 amino acids. The ends were cut back, 5 bases at V and 0 bases at J, with 9 bases in the middle. This chain's CDR3 is CASSPGTSTDTQYF. CDR3 bases: TGTGCCAGCAGTCCAGGGACTAGCACAGATACGCAGTATTTT.

This clonotype was recorded a few times. The V call is TRBV6-1, the J call TRBJ2-7, with a tentative D call TRBD1 (6 bases). Trimming shortened V by 3 bases and J by 2 bases, and 14 bases separated the two germline ends. The CDR3 totals 15 residues. The germline V gene has CDR1 MNHNS and CDR2 SASEGT. The CDR3 loop is CASSDLGTQTYEQYF. CDR3 sequence (DNA): TGTGCCAGCAGTGATTTGGGGACACAGACCTACGAGCAGTACTTC.

On this clonotype: Likely a read error: the CDR3 ends without its conserved phenylalanine or tryptophan. The DNA is left out, because the CDR3 cannot be placed on it with certainty; the CDR3 is given as TCRdb lists it. The chain has TRBV11-3 and TRBJ2-7; no DNA check was done on the table's D call, TRBD2. The germline V gene encodes CDR1 SGHNT and CDR2 YENEEA. From its first to its last residue, the CDR3 has 9 amino acids. The CDR3 reads CASSFGLAG.

In its sample, this clonotype was seen many times. One junction end does not reproduce the germline sequence, and a read error may be involved. V gene TRBV7-7 combines with J gene TRBJ2-1; 12 bases agree with TRBD2. This CDR3 is built from 17 residues. The germline gives CDR1 SSHAT, CDR2 FNYEAQ (reference sequence). In nucleotides, the CDR3 is TGTGCTAGCAGCCCCGGACTAGCGGGGCTATTCGACAATGAGCAGTTCTTC. Amino acid sequence: CASSPGLAGLFDNEQFF.

This clonotype was recorded a few times. For the CDR3, the DNA is TGTGCCAGCAGCCCCGGGACTCCGGCCTACAATGAGCAGTTCTTC. Its translation is CASSPGTPAYNEQFF. The genes are TRBV5-4 and TRBJ2-1; a weak D match, TRBD2 (6 bases). Germline loops: CDR1 SGHNT, CDR2 YYREEE (reference sequence). The CDR3 extends over 15 amino acids. The ends were cut back, 4 bases at V and 2 bases at J, with 13 bases in the middle.

This clonotype was detected ten times or more. The chain links TRBV30 to TRBJ1-4; D gene uncertain. The CDR3 contains 11 residues. V shed 2 bases and J shed 7 bases, with 5 bases lying between them. Germline V gene lookup returns CDR1 GTSNPN and CDR2 SVGIG (reference sequence). This CDR3 is CAWSRAEKLFF. For the CDR3, the DNA is TGTGCCTGGAGTCGAGCTGAAAAACTGTTTTTT.

This clonotype was recorded at least ten times. The chain carries TRBV10-3 and TRBJ2-7; TRBD1 matches 7 bases. The ends lost 8 bases at V and 0 bases at J; junction bases unmatched: 1. This CDR3 contains 12 residues. Germline V gives CDR1 ENHRY, CDR2 SYGVKD. The CDR3 DNA sequence: TGTGCCATCGGGGACAGCTCCTACGAGCAGTACTTC. This codes for CAIGDSSYEQYF.

V and J are TRBV20-1 and TRBJ1-1; 8 nucleotides agree with TRBD1. CDR3 length equals 13 residues. Trimming cost V 5 bases and J 5 bases; bases outside gene matches: 7. Germline assignment: CDR1 DFQATT and CDR2 SNEGSKA (reference sequence). The CDR3 bases are TGCAGTGCTCACACAGGGGGAGAAACTGAAGCTTTCTTT. It codes for CSAHTGGETEAFF.

A note on this clonotype: One end of the junction fails to match germline, which may point to a read error. The CDR3 DNA follows: TGTGCCAGCAGTCTTTACCGGGACACTGAAACTTTCTTT. Its translation is CASSLYRDTETFF. The chain couples TRBV6-2 or TRBV6-3 to TRBJ1-1, with D maybe TRBD1 (6 bases). The CDR3 covers 13 residues. CDR1 is MNHEY and CDR2 is SVGEGT in the germline V gene.

The chain carries TRBV12-3 or TRBV12-4 and TRBJ2-5, with 8 bases that match TRBD1. The V segment lost 5 bases and the J segment 5 bases; nucleotides outside the gene matches: 7. This CDR3 is built from 14 residues. CDR3 nucleotides: TGTGCCAGCAGTCCCCGGACAGGGACCGAGACCCAGTACTTC. Its protein product is CASSPRTGTETQYF.

In this sample, this clonotype turned up many times. The chain joins TRBV11-3 to TRBJ2-5; D may match TRBD1 or TRBD2 (7 bases each). Germline loops: CDR1 SGHNT, CDR2 YENEEA. Trimming pared 4 bases from V and 4 bases from J, leaving 16 bases between. The CDR3 sequence is 15 residues long. This CDR3 is CASSSGGEGRETQYF. CDR3 in DNA: TGTGCCAGCAGCTCAGGGGGGGAGGGCCGAGAGACCCAGTACTTC. Full variable domain (outside the CDR3, taken from reference TRBV11-3 and TRBJ2-5): EAGVVQSPRYKIIEKKQPVAFWCNPISGHNTLYWYLQNLGQGPELLIRYENEEAVDDSQLPKDRFSAERLKGVDSTLKIQPAELGDSAVYLCASSSGGEGRETQYFGPGTRLLVL.

This clonotype was detected many times. The chain is built from TRBV3-1 and TRBJ1-2; a weak D match, TRBD1 (5 bases). Germline CDR1 reads LGHDT; CDR2 reads YNNKEL (reference sequence). Deletions cut 4 bases from V and 4 bases from J, with 16 bases between. There are 15 residues in the CDR3. The CDR3 protein is CASSPGTAPSYGYTF. The CDR3 DNA follows: TGTGCCAGCAGCCCTGGGACCGCCCCGAGCTATGGCTACACCTTC. Combining the CDR3 with reference TRBV3-1 and TRBJ1-2 gives the whole variable domain DTAVSQTPKYLVTQMGNDKSIKCEQNLGHDTMYWYKQDSKKFLKIMFSYNNKELIINETVPNRFSPKSPDKAHLNLHINSLELGDSAVYFCASSPGTAPSYGYTFGSGTRLTVV.

This clonotype was seen ten or more times. The V and J genes are TRBV12-3 or TRBV12-4 and TRBJ2-7; 12 bases agree with TRBD2. Unmatched junction bases numbered 16, after V lost 5 bases and J lost 5 bases. The CDR3 contains 18 residues. As DNA, the CDR3 is TGTGCCAGCAGTCCGTTAAGCCGATCTAGCGGGAGGGCCCACGAGCAGTACTTC. Protein sequence: CASSPLSRSSGRAHEQYF.

This clonotype was seen repeatedly, ten times or more. For the CDR3, the DNA is TGTGCCAGCAGCGGAGGGGACAGTATCAATGAAAAACTGTTTTTT. It encodes CASSGGDSINEKLFF. The rearrangement links TRBV7-9 to TRBJ1-4; 7 positions match TRBD1. Germline assignment: CDR1 SEHNR and CDR2 FQNEAQ (reference sequence). Trimming at V came to 5 bases and at J to 5 bases, leaving 8 bases not matched to a gene. The CDR3 is 15 residues long.

This clonotype was detected ten times or more. The rearrangement joins TRBV5-1 to TRBJ2-3; no reliable D call. The CDR3 loop spans 14 amino acids. Germline V gene lookup returns CDR1 SGHRS and CDR2 YFSETQ. Trimming stripped 0 bases from V and 4 bases from J, with 9 bases between. In DNA form, the CDR3 reads TGCGCCAGCAGCTTGGAAGGTTCTTCAGATACGCAGTATTTT. Translated, it gives CASSLEGSSDTQYF.

The gene calls are TRBV11-2 and TRBJ2-1; no reliable D call. This CDR3 is built from 15 residues. V lost 5 bases, J lost 4 bases, and 15 bases lay in between. Per germline, CDR1 SGHAT and CDR2 FQNNGV. The CDR3 DNA sequence: TGTGCCAGCAGCCAAGCCCGGACCAGATACAATGAGCAGTTCTTC. It encodes CASSQARTRYNEQFF.

This clonotype has at least ten counts. The chain is built from TRBV2 and TRBJ2-1; D is perhaps TRBD1 or TRBD2 (6 bases each). CDR1 and CDR2 from the germline V gene are SNHLY and FYNNEI. V was trimmed by 6 bases and J by 10 bases, leaving 19 bases between them. CDR3 length: 14 amino acids. Written as DNA, the CDR3 is TGTGCCAGCAGGAGGGGGACTGGGACCCAGGAGCAGTTCTTC. It is translated as CASRRGTGTQEQFF. Variable domain in full (rest from reference TRBV2 and TRBJ2-1): EPEVTQTPSHQVTQMGQEVILRCVPISNHLYFYWYRQILGQKVEFLVSFYNNEISEKSEIFDDQFSVERPDGSNFTLKIRSTKLEDSAMYFCASRRGTGTQEQFFGPGTRLTVL.

This clonotype has at least ten counts. The rearrangement uses TRBV19 and TRBJ1-6; a weak D match, TRBD1 (6 bases). CDR3 length: 14 residues. Deletions cut 0 bases from V and 9 bases from J, with 9 bases between. Germline lookup yields CDR1 LNHDA and CDR2 SQIVND (reference sequence). The CDR3, as DNA: TGTGCCAGTAGTATAGATCCCAGGGGTTCACCCCTCCACTTT. Its protein product is CASSIDPRGSPLHF.

This clonotype occurred many times. The rearrangement uses TRBV12-5 and TRBJ1-5; TRBD1 agrees at 9 bases. This CDR3 spans 16 amino acids. The V segment lost 6 bases and the J segment 2 bases; nucleotides outside the gene matches: 8. The germline gives CDR1 LGHNT, CDR2 FRNRAP. The CDR3 loop is CASGDNRGLGNQPQHF. The CDR3 DNA reads as TGTGCTAGTGGGGACAACAGGGGGCTTGGCAATCAGCCCCAGCATTTT. The variable domain in full, with the rest retrieved from reference TRBV12-5 and TRBJ1-5, is DARVTQTPRHKVTEMGQEVTMRCQPILGHNTVFWYRQTMMQGLELLAYFRNRAPLDDSGMPKDRFSAEMPDATLATLKIQPSEPRDSAVYFCASGDNRGLGNQPQHFGDGTRLSIL.

The genes are TRBV24-1 and TRBJ2-2; 14 bases agree with TRBD2. V lost 1 base, J lost 0 bases, and 6 bases stayed unmatched. CDR1 is KGHDR and CDR2 is SFDVKD in the germline V gene. The CDR3 is made up of 20 amino acids. The CDR3 coding sequence is TGTGCCACCAGTGATTTTGGGACTAGCGGGAGAGGCGCGAACACCGGGGAGCTGTTTTTT. Its translation: CATSDFGTSGRGANTGELFF.

This clonotype was found many times. The V and J genes are TRBV10-3 and TRBJ2-7; weak D call: TRBD1 (6 bases). CDR1 is ENHRY, CDR2 SYGVKD, per germline. Trimming removed 3 bases from V and 6 bases from J, with 18 bases in between. This CDR3 contains 15 residues. The CDR3 protein is CAISDEGGGQSEQYF. The CDR3 DNA reads as TGTGCCATCAGTGATGAGGGTGGTGGACAGAGCGAGCAGTACTTC.